This TCR beta chain came from a study of blood T cell repertoires in COVID-19 (dated by TCRdb to 2018 to 2021). Notes on the research overall: Samples from collaborators originated in the United States, Italy and Spain and spanned both the acute and convalescent phases of COVID-19. The material from the prospective study consisted of cDNA or gDNA derived from T cells, B-cell-depleted T cells, or PBMCs. Subjects who had been exposed to COVID-19, were actively infected with it, or had recovered from it provided the deeply sampled blood TCRbeta repertoires that made up the dataset. The repertoires were released in a freely available public database meant as a resource for research on the immune response to SARS-CoV-2. The samples were drawn from two sources: the first 160 participants of the ongoing ImmuneRACE study, and 1,254 subjects contributed by 6 global collaborators. Sample metadata almost always included a de-identified subject ID, COVID-19 status, age in years and sex. HLA class I and class II types, where available, came from metadata supplied by the sample provider rather than from assay-based typing.

Results and caveats for the whole study, not just this receptor: The quantity of clinical and demographic metadata differed by source and by participant and was supplied without curation.

At one collaborating source in Seattle, patients were enrolled during active infection and were followed longitudinally through the course of disease. Collaborating institutions collected whole blood in K2EDTA tubes following their own protocols. For TCRbeta analysis, collaborators shipped samples in one of three forms: frozen whole blood, isolated PBMCs, or DNA extracted from either of those sample types. The germline V gene gives CDR1 as MRHNA and CDR2 as SNTAGT. The CDR3 contains 15 residues, cysteine and phenylalanine counted. The retained sequence is limited to the CDR3, 45 bases, with the frame set at the first base. At the junction V is shortened by 6 bases and J by 1 base, with 13 bases in between. Regarding this clone: Which antigen it targets is not known. The input lacks base qualities; no much larger clone sits a single base away.

TCRbeta CDR3 regions were amplified from genomic DNA by means of the immunoSEQ Assay, a bias-controlled multiplex PCR. The authors processed their data as follows. The number of nucleated cells in each sample was estimated by amplification of reference gene primers within the assay. To quantify the absolute abundance of each unique TCRbeta CDR3 rearrangement, sequence reads were collapsed and filtered. For each sample, productive Simpson clonality was calculated as the square root of Simpson's diversity index over productive rearrangements. TCRdb holds this immuneACCESS table with in-frame rearrangements only. Some clones are missing; in checked studies, unresolved V genes explain under half, and the rest has no known cause. From that table come the V and J calls and clone size; the DNA was used to work out D and trimming. The table for this sample lists 85,000 to 120,000 clones; about three quarters of them were counted only once. The top ten constitute under 8% of the sample.

Recombination joined TRBV6-4 with TRBJ1-5; perhaps TRBD1 is the D gene, with 6 bases matching. Sequencing was performed on peripheral blood. The clonotype originates from a man aged 80 or over with COVID-19, enrolled during active disease. The sequenced DNA is TGTGCCAGCAGACCCTCTGGACAGAGCAATCAGCCCCAGCATTTT. It encodes CASRPSGQSNQPQHF.